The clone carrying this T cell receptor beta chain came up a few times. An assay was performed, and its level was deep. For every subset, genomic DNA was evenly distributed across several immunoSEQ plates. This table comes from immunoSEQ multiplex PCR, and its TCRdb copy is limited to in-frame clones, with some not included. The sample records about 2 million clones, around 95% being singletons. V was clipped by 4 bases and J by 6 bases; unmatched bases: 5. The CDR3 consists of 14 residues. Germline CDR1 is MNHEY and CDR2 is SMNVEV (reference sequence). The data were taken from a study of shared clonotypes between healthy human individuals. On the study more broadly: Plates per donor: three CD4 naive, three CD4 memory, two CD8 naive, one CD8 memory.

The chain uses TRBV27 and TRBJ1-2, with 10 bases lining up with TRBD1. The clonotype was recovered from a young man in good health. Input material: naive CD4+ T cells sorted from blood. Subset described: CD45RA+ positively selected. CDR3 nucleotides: TGTGCCAGCAGTTCGGGGACAGGGGTAAATGGCTACACCTTC. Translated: CASSSGTGVNGYTF.